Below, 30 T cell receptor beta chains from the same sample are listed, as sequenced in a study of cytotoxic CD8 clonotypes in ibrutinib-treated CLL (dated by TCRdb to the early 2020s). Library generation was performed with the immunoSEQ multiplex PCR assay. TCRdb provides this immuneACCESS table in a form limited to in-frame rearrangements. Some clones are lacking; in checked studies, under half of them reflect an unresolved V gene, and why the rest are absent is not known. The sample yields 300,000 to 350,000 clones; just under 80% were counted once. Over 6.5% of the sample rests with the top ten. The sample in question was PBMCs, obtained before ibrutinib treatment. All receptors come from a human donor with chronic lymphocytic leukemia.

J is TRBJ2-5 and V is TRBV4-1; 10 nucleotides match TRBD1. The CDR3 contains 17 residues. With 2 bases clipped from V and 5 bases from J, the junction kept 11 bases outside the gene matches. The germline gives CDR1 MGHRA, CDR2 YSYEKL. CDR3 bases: TGCGCCAGCAGCCAAAGAGTGACAGGGGGCTTGATGGAGACCCAGTACTTC. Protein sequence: CASSQRVTGGLMETQYF.

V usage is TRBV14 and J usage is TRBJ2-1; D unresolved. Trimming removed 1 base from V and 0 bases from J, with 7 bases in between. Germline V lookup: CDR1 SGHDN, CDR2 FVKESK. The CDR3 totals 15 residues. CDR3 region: CASSQVWSSYNEQFF. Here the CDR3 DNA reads TGTGCCAGCAGCCAAGTTTGGAGCTCCTACAATGAGCAGTTCTTC.

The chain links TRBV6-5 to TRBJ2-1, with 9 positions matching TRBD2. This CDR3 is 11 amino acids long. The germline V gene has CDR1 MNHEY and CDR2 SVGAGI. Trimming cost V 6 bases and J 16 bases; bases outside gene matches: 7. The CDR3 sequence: CASSRSGRSFF. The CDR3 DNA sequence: TGTGCCAGCAGCCGTAGCGGGAGATCATTCTTC.

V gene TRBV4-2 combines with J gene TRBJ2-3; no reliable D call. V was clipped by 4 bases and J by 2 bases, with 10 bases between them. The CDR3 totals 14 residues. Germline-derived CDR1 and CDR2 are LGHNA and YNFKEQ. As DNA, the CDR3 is TGTGCCAGCAGCCCGCAAGGCTCCACAGATACGCAGTATTTT. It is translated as CASSPQGSTDTQYF.

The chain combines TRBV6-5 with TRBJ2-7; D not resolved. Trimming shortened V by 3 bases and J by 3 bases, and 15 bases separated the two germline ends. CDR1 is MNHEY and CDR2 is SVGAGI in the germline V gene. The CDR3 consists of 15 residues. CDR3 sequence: CASSYNVLYGYEQYF. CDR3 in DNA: TGTGCCAGCAGTTATAATGTTCTGTACGGCTACGAGCAGTACTTC.

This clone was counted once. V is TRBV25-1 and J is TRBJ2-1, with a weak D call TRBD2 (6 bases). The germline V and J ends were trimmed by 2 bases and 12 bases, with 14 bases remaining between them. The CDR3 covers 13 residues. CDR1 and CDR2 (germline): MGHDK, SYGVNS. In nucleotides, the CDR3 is TGTGCCAGCAGTGAACCCTCGGCTAGCGTGCAGTTCTTC. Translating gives CASSEPSASVQFF.

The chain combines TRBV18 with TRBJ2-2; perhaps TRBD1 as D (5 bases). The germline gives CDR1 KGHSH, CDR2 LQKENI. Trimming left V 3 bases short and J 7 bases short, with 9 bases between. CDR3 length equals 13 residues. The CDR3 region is CASSPGRGGELFF. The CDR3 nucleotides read TGTGCCAGCTCACCGGGGCGAGGCGGGGAGCTGTTTTTT.

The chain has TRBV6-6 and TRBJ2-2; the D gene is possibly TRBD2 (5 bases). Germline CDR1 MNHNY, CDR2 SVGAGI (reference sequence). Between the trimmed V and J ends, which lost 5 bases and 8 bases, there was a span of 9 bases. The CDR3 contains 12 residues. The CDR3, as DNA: TGTGCCAGCAGTCGCTCGGGAGGGGAGCTGTTTTTT. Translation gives CASSRSGGELFF.

For the CDR3, the DNA is TGTGCCAGCAGGACGGGAAACTACGAGCAGTACTTC. This encodes CASRTGNYEQYF. The V gene is TRBV28, the J gene TRBJ2-7; the D gene is possibly TRBD2 (5 bases). This CDR3 has 12 residues. CDR1 is MDHEN, CDR2 SYDVKM, per germline. V gave up 6 bases and J gave up 3 bases, with 9 bases separating them. Full variable domain (rest looked up from reference TRBV28 and TRBJ2-7): DVKVTQSSRYLVKRTGEKVFLECVQDMDHENMFWYRQDPGLGLRLIYFSYDVKMKEKGDIPEGYSVSREKKERFSLILESASTNQTSMYLCASRTGNYEQYFGPGTRLTVT.

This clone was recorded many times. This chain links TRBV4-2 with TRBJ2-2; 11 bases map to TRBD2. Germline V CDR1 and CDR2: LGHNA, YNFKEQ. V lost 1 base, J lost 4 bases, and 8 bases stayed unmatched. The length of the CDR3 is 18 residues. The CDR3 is CASSQGLGLAGLTGELFF. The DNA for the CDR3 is TGTGCCAGCAGCCAAGGACTTGGACTAGCGGGTCTCACCGGGGAGCTGTTTTTT.

The CDR3 spells CASSQVGPDRPGWNTEAFF. The CDR3 nucleotides are TGCGCCAGCAGCCAAGTAGGACCTGACAGGCCGGGATGGAACACTGAAGCTTTCTTT. The rearrangement uses TRBV4-1 and TRBJ1-1; a weak D match, TRBD1 (6 bases). V lost 1 base to trimming and J lost 1 base, with 22 bases between them. CDR3 length equals 19 residues. CDR1 is MGHRA, CDR2 YSYEKL, per germline.

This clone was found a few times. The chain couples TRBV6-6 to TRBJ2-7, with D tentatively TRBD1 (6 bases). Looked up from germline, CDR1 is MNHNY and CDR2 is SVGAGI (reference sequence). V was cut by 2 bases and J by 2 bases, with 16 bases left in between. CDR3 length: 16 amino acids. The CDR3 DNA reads TGTGCCAGCAGTTACGAGTTTTGGGACAAACCCTACGAGCAGTACTTC. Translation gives CASSYEFWDKPYEQYF.

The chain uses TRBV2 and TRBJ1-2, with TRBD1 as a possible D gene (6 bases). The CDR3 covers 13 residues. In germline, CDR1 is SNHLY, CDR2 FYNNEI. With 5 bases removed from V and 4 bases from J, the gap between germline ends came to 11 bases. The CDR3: CASSYRVAYGYTF. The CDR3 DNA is TGTGCCAGCAGTTACAGGGTTGCCTATGGCTACACCTTC.

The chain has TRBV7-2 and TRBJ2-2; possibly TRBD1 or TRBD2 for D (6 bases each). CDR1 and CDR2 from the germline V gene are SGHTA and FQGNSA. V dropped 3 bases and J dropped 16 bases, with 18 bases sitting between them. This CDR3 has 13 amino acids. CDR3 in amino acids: CASSLEGGRREFF. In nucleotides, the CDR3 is TGTGCCAGCAGCTTGGAAGGGGGGAGGAGGGAGTTTTTT.

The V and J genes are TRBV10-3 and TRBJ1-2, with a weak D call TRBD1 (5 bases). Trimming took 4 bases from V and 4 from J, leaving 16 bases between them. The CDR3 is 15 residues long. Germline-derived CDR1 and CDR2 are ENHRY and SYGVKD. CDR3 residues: CAISGGEVRGYGYTF. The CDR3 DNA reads TGTGCCATCAGTGGGGGGGAGGTCCGCGGCTATGGCTACACCTTC.

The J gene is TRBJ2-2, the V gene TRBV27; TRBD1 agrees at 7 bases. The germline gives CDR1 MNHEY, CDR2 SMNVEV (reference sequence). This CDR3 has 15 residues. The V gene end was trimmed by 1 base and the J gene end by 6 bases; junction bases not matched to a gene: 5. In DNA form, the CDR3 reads TGTGCCAGCAGTTTATTCGGGACAGTGCCCGGGGAGCTGTTTTTT. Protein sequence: CASSLFGTVPGELFF.

CDR3 amino acids: CASSRRQGPNRRPYEQYF. CDR3 DNA: TGTGCCAGCAGCAGACGACAGGGGCCGAACAGAAGACCCTACGAGCAGTACTTC. The chain links TRBV13 to TRBJ2-7, with 8 bases that match TRBD1. The length of the CDR3 is 18 residues. CDR1 and CDR2 (germline): PRHDT, FYEKMQ (reference sequence). J gave up 2 bases and V 5 bases, and 17 bases lay outside the gene matches.

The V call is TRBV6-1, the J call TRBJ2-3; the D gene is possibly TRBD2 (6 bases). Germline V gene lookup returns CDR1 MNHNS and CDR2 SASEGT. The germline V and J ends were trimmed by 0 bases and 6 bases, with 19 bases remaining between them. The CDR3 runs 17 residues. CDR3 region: CASSEAPAAGWADTQYF. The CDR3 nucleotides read TGTGCCAGCAGTGAAGCACCGGCAGCGGGTTGGGCCGATACGCAGTATTTT.

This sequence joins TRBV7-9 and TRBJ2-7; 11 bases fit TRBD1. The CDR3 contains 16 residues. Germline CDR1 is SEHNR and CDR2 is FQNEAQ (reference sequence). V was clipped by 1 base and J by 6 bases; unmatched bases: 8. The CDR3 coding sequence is TGTGCCAGCAGCTTAGGGGCCGGACAGGGGGCTCGCGAGCAGTACTTC. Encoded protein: CASSLGAGQGAREQYF.

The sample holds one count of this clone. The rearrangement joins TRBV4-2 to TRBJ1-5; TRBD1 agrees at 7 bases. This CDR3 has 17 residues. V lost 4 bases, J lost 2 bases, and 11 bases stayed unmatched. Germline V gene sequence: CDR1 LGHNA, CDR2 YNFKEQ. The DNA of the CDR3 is TGTGCCAGCAGCCTCCGTCCGGAGGGGGCAGGCAATCAGCCCCAGCATTTT. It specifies CASSLRPEGAGNQPQHF.

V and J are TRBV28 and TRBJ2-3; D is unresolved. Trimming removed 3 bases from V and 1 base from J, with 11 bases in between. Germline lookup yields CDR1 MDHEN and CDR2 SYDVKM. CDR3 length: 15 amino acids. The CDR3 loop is CASSLPQTRTDTQYF. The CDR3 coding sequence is TGTGCCAGCAGTTTGCCCCAGACCCGCACAGATACGCAGTATTTT.

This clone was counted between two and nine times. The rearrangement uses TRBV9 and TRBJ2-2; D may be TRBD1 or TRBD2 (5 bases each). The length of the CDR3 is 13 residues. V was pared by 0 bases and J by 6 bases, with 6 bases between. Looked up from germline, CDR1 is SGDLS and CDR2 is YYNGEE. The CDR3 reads CASSVGGPGELFF. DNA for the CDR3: TGTGCCAGCAGCGTAGGGGGACCCGGGGAGCTGTTTTTT. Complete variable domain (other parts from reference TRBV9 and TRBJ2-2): DSGVTQTPKHLITATGQRVTLRCSPRSGDLSVYWYQQSLDQGLQFLIQYYNGEERAKGNILERFSAQQFPDLHSELNLSSLELGDSALYFCASSVGGPGELFFGEGSRLTVL.

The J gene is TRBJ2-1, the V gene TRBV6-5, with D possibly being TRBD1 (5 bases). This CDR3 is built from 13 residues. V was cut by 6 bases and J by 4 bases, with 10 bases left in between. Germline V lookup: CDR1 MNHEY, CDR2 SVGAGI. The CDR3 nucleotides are TGTGCCAGCAGACGGACAAATTACAATGAGCAGTTCTTC. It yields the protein CASRRTNYNEQFF.

The CDR3 DNA follows: TGTGCCAGCACCCGGACAGGCCACTCCTACAATGAGCAGTTCTTC. It specifies CASTRTGHSYNEQFF. The rearrangement uses TRBV11-2 and TRBJ2-1; 7 nucleotides align to TRBD1. Trimming took 7 bases from V and 0 from J; bases not matched to a gene: 6. This CDR3 is built from 15 residues. Germline-derived CDR1 and CDR2 are SGHAT and FQNNGV.

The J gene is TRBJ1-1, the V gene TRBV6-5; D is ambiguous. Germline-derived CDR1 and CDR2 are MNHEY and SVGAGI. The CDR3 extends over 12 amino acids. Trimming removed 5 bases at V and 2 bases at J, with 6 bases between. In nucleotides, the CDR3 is TGTGCCAGCAGTAAGGATAACACTGAAGCTTTCTTT. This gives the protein CASSKDNTEAFF.

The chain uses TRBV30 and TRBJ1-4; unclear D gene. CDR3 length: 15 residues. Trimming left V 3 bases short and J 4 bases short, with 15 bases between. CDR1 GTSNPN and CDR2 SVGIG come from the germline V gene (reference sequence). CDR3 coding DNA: TGTGCCTGGAGCCGTAGTGGGAAGGTTAATGAAAAACTGTTTTTT. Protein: CAWSRSGKVNEKLFF.

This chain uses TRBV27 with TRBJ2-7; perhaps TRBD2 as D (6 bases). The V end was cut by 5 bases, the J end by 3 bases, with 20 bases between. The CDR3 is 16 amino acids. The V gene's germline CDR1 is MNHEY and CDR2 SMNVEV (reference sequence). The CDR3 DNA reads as TGTGCCAGCAGTCCGCTAACCGGGACTGCGGTCTACGAGCAGTACTTC. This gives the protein CASSPLTGTAVYEQYF.

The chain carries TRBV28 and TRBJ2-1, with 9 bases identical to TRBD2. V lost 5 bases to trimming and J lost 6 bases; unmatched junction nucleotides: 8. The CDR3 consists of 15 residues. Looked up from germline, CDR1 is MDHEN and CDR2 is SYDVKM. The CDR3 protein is CASSAPLAGVNEQFF. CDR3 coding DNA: TGTGCCAGCAGTGCCCCCTTAGCGGGAGTCAATGAGCAGTTCTTC.

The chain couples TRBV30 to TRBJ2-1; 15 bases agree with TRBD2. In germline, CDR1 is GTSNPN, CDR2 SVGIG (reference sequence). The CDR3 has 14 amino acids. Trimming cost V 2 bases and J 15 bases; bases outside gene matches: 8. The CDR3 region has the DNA TGTGCCTGGAGTTTCGGACTAGCGGGAGGGCGGGGGTTCTTC. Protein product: CAWSFGLAGGRGFF.

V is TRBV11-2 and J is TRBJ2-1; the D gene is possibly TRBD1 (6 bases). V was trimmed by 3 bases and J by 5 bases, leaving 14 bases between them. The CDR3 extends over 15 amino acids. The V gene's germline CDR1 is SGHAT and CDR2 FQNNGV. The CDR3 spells CASSFTPRDNNEQFF. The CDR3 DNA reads TGTGCCAGCAGCTTTACCCCCCGGGACAACAATGAGCAGTTCTTC.